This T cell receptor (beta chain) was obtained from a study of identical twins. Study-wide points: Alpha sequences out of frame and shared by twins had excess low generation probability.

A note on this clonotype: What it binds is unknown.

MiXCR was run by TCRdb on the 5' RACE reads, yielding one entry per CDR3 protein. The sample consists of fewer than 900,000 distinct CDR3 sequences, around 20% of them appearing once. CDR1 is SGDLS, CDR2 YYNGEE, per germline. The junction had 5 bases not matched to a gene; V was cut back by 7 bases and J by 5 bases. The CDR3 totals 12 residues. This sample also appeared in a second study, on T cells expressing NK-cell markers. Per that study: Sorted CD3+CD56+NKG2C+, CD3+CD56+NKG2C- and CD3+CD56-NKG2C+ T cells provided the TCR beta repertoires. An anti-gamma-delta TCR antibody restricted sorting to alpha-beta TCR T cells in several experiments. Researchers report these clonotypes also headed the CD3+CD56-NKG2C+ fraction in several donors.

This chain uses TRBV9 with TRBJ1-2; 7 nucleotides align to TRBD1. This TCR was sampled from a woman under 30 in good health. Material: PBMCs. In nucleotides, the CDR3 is TGTGCCAGCTGGGACAGAGTTTATGGCTACACCTTC. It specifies CASWDRVYGYTF.